These T cell receptor beta chains were read from a single sample in a study of cytomegalovirus exposure and HLA in healthy donors. Clones were sequenced by immunoSEQ multiplex PCR, and TCRdb holds only the in-frame ones, with some missing. Of around 94,000 clones listed, around 80% are singletons. The sample was PBMCs. The receptors stem from a male donor in good health and CMV-seropositive. Each CDR3 is given with its conserved first and last residue. Fields, in order: D gene, CDR3 length, V gene, CDR3 protein. The D gene is left open where the match is weak.

NA | 14 | TRBV6-5 | CASRGRTAMSEAFF
NA | 18 | TRBV12-2 | CASRLGAERGGLSSEQFF
NA | 15 | TRBV7-9 | CATQKTGTGANVLTF
TRBD1 | 18 | TRBV11-2 | CASSLVPGTGWGIEKLFF
NA | 15 | TRBV6-6 | CASSYGILTGDTQYF
TRBD2 | 16 | TRBV9 | CASSVDGSGSNYEQYF
TRBD2 | 15 | TRBV19 | CASSYSGGHLYEQYF
TRBD1 | 15 | TRBV30 | CAWSVSDRGLYGYTF
TRBD2 | 15 | TRBV28 | CASSPPGLASNEQFF
NA | 17 | TRBV9 | CASSVGGLGGLAEKLFF
NA | 13 | TRBV5-1 | CASSLAEGYEQYF
NA | 15 | TRBV10-2 | CASSESWTGSGELFF
NA | 12 | TRBV10-3 | CAISIQGFEQYF
TRBD1 | 15 | TRBV10-3 | CAISEGQGRQETQYF
NA | 14 | TRBV5-5 | CASSLSLPGETQYF
TRBD2 | 19 | TRBV15 | CATSRDRAFGTSGDYEQYF
TRBD2 | 15 | TRBV6-1 | CASSVPRGGTDTQYF
TRBD2 | 17 | TRBV4-1 | CASSQVRTSNPTDTQYF
TRBD2 | 13 | TRBV27 | CASSSSGSHEQYF
TRBD2 | 16 | TRBV15 | CATSRASGRTSYEQYF
NA | 21 | TRBV12-5 | CASGLVQCGSLSLNSNQPQHF
NA | 13 | TRBV25-1 | CATTARDYNGYTF